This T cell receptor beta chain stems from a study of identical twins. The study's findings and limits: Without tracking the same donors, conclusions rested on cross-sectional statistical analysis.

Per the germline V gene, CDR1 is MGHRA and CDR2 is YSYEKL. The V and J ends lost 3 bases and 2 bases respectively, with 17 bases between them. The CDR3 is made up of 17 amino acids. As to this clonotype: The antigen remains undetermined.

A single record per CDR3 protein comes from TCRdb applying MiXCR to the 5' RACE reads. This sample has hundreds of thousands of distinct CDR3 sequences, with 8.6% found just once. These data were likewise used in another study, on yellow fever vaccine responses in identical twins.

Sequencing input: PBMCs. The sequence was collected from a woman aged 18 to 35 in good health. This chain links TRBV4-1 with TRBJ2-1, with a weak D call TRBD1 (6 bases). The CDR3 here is CASSQDSGQSPYNEQFF. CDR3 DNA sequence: TGCGCCAGCAGCCAGGATAGTGGACAGTCCCCCTACAATGAGCAGTTCTTC.